The rows below give T cell receptor beta chains drawn from one sample of a study of T cell responses to AZD1222 COVID-19 vaccine. The repertoire was sequenced with immunoSEQ multiplex PCR; TCRdb's copy has only in-frame clones and lacks some. The sample yields about 110,000 clones, roughly 90% seen once. The source material was peripheral blood, sampled 28 days after the second AZD1222 dose. These TCRs come from an adult who received the AZD1222 COVID-19 vaccine. The CDR3 runs from the conserved cysteine through the conserved F or W. The order of the fields is J gene, clone size, D gene, V gene, CDR3 protein, CDR3 DNA. D genes are given only for firm matches. A clone size is listed for some rows: how often the clone was seen (once, few, many), or a class if it is expanded.

TRBJ2-2,NA,TRBD2,TRBV5-1,CASSLRLAGVGTGELFF,TGCGCCAGCAGCTTGAGACTAGCGGGAGTTGGAACCGGGGAGCTGTTTTTT
TRBJ1-2,NA,NA,TRBV5-1,CASSLDSTYGYTF,TGCGCCAGCAGCTTGGACAGTACCTATGGCTACACCTTC
TRBJ2-7,NA,NA,TRBV27,CASKRGPSYEQYF,TGTGCCAGCAAACGAGGGCCTTCCTACGAGCAGTACTTC
TRBJ1-1,NA,NA,TRBV5-1,CASSSQGRDTEAFF,TGCGCCAGCAGCTCACAGGGTAGGGACACTGAAGCTTTCTTT
TRBJ1-2,once,TRBD1,TRBV4-1,CASSLQPGQVVYGYTF,TGCGCCAGCAGCCTACAACCGGGACAGGTTGTTTATGGCTACACCTTC
TRBJ1-3,NA,NA,TRBV19,CASSLLRANSGNTIYF,TGTGCCAGTAGCCTCCTCCGGGCGAACTCTGGAAACACCATATATTTT
TRBJ2-7,NA,NA,TRBV7-9,CASSFGGSEQYF,TGTGCCAGCAGCTTCGGGGGCAGCGAGCAGTACTTC
TRBJ1-2,NA,TRBD1,TRBV9,CASSVGTENYGYTF,TGTGCCAGCAGCGTCGGGACAGAAAACTATGGCTACACCTTC
TRBJ1-5,NA,TRBD1,TRBV6-5,CASSTGAWQPQHF,TGTGCCAGCAGTACAGGGGCCTGGCAGCCCCAGCATTTT
TRBJ1-5,NA,NA,TRBV3-1/TRBV3-2,CASSQDLGDQPQHF,TGTGCCAGCAGCCAAGATCTAGGGGATCAGCCCCAGCATTTT
TRBJ1-5,once,NA,TRBV6-4,CASSPEGNQPQHF,TGTGCCAGCAGTCCCGAGGGGAATCAGCCCCAGCATTTT
TRBJ1-6,once,NA,TRBV10-2,CASSTRNSPLHF,TGCGCCAGCAGTACCAGGAATTCACCCCTCCACTTT
TRBJ1-2,NA,TRBD1,TRBV19,CASSRDRAVRYGYTF,TGTGCCAGTAGTAGAGACAGGGCGGTACGGTATGGCTACACCTTC
TRBJ2-7,NA,NA,TRBV30,CAWSSKGWWEQYF,TGTGCCTGGAGTTCGAAGGGTTGGTGGGAGCAGTACTTC
TRBJ1-6,NA,NA,TRBV30,CAWSATGDNSPLHF,TGTGCCTGGAGTGCGACAGGAGATAATTCACCCCTCCACTTT
TRBJ1-5,NA,NA,TRBV7-9,CASSLGSGGTTAQPQHF,TGTGCCAGCAGCTTAGGGTCTGGTGGGACGACTGCACAGCCCCAGCATTTT
TRBJ2-5,NA,NA,TRBV19,CASSISGPRAETQYF,TGTGCCAGTAGTATATCCGGGCCCCGGGCAGAGACCCAGTACTTC